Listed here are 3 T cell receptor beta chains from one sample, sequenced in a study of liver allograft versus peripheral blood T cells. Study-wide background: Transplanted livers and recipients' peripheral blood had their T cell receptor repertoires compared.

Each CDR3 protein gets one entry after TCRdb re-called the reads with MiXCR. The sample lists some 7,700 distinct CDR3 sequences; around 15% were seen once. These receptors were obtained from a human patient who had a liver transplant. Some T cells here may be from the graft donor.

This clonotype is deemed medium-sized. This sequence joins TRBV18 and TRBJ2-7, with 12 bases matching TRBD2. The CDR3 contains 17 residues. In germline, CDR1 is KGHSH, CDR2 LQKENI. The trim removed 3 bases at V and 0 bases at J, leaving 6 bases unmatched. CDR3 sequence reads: CASSPTSGGFTSYEQYF. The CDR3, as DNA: TGTGCCAGCTCACCCACTAGCGGGGGGTTCACCTCCTACGAGCAGTACTTC.

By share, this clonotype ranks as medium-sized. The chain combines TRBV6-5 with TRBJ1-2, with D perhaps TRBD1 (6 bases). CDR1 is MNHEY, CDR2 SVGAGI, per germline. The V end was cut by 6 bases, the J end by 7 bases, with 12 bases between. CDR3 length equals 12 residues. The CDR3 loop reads CASRETGFGYTF. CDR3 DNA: TGTGCCAGCAGAGAGACAGGTTTTGGCTACACCTTC.

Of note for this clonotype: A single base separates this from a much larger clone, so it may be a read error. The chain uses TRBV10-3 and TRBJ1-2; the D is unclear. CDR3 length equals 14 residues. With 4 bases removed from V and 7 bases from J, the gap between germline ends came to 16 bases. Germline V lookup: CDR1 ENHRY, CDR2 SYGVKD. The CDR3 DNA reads TGTGCCATCAGTGCCTCGTGGGCAAGGAGTGGCTACACCTTC. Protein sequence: CAISASWARSGYTF.